These 29 T cell receptor beta chains were sequenced from one sample in a study of T-cell memory formation after mild COVID-19. Via MiXCR, TCRdb re-called the 5' RACE reads, giving one row per CDR3 protein. The sample lists hundreds of thousands of distinct CDR3 sequences; over 15% were seen once. Input material: PBMCs or a T cell subset sorted from them (not recorded which). These receptors were obtained from a man between 18 and 35 years old who had mild COVID-19 (a few samples of this study predate the infection). Cell type and time point are not known.

The table lists this clonotype with a few counts. V and J are TRBV7-8 and TRBJ2-3; D not certain. In germline, CDR1 is SGHVS, CDR2 FQNEAQ. CDR3 length: 13 residues. V was cut by 5 bases and J by 1 base, with 7 bases left in between. The CDR3: CASSPGRTDTQYF. CDR3 sequence (DNA): TGTGCCAGCAGCCCCGGGCGCACAGATACGCAGTATTTT.

The chain links TRBV11-3 to TRBJ2-3, with 9 bases that match TRBD2. This CDR3 region has 14 residues. V dropped 8 bases and J dropped 1; count of bases not matched to a gene: 4. Germline values: CDR1 SGHNT, CDR2 YENEEA. The CDR3 region is CASARGGGTDTQYF. CDR3 coding DNA: TGTGCCAGCGCGCGGGGGGGGGGCACAGATACGCAGTATTTT.

The CDR3 is CASSPAAGASMQFF. CDR3 bases: TGTGCCAGCAGTCCGGCTGCGGGGGCTTCGATGCAGTTCTTC. The chain has TRBV6-6 and TRBJ2-1, with D perhaps matching TRBD2 (7 bases). The CDR3 has 14 amino acids. V gave up 5 bases and J gave up 12 bases, with 20 bases separating them. Germline assignment: CDR1 MNHNY and CDR2 SVGAGI (reference sequence).

The CDR3 protein is CAPPGGDTEAFF. CDR3 DNA sequence: TGTGCCCCGCCGGGGGGAGACACTGAAGCTTTCTTT. This chain links TRBV24-1 with TRBJ1-1; a possible D gene is TRBD1 (5 bases). The CDR3 covers 12 residues. Trimming removed 12 bases from V and 3 bases from J, with 13 bases in between. CDR1 is KGHDR and CDR2 is SFDVKD in the germline V gene.

This clonotype was seen repeatedly, ten times or more. The J gene is TRBJ1-5, the V gene TRBV29-1, with 10 bases matching TRBD1. The CDR3 is 13 residues long. J lost 5 bases, V lost 6 bases, and 4 bases had no gene match. Germline CDR1 is SQVTM and CDR2 is ANQGSEA. The DNA of the CDR3 is TGCAGCGTAACCGGACAGGGGGATCAGCCCCAGCATTTT. Protein sequence: CSVTGQGDQPQHF.

The chain uses TRBV19 and TRBJ2-3, with D tentatively TRBD2 (5 bases). Per germline, CDR1 LNHDA and CDR2 SQIVND (reference sequence). Trimming cost V 1 base and J 3 bases, with 5 bases left between them. The CDR3 has 13 residues. The CDR3: CASSIAGTDTQYF. DNA for the CDR3: TGTGCCAGTAGTATAGCGGGGACAGATACGCAGTATTTT.

This chain links TRBV2 with TRBJ1-5; TRBD1 agrees at 8 bases. Germline CDR1 is SNHLY and CDR2 is FYNNEI. The junction had 5 bases not matched to a gene; V was cut back by 5 bases and J by 5 bases. The CDR3 sequence is 14 residues long. The CDR3 nucleotides read TGTGCCAGCAGTCCCGAGACAGGGGATCAGCCCCAGCATTTT. This translates into CASSPETGDQPQHF.

At least ten counts were recorded for this clonotype. The chain recombines TRBV27 with TRBJ2-7, with D maybe TRBD2 (6 bases). CDR3 size: 13 residues. V was pared by 8 bases and J by 0 bases, with 11 bases between. CDR1 and CDR2 from the germline V gene are MNHEY and SMNVEV (reference sequence). DNA for the CDR3: TGTGCCAGCGGGGGGTTATCCTCCTACGAGCAGTACTTC. Amino acids: CASGGLSSYEQYF.

The CDR3 spells CSARARGCRGKLFF. CDR3 bases: TGCAGTGCTAGGGCCCGGGGCTGTCGGGGGAAACTGTTTTTT. This sequence joins TRBV20-1 and TRBJ1-4; TRBD1 might be the D (5 bases). V lost 3 bases, J lost 11 bases, and 19 bases lay in between. CDR3 length equals 14 residues. The germline V gene has CDR1 DFQATT and CDR2 SNEGSKA (reference sequence).

The gene calls are TRBV5-6 and TRBJ2-1, with D perhaps assigned TRBD1 or TRBD2 (5 bases each). The germline CDR1 and CDR2 sequences are SGHDT and YYEEEE. The CDR3 totals 13 residues. V was clipped by 5 bases and J by 5 bases, with 11 bases between them. CDR3 nucleotides: TGTGCCAGCAGTCTGGGGGTAGACAATGAGCAGTTCTTC. Protein product: CASSLGVDNEQFF. Combining the CDR3 with reference TRBV5-6 and TRBJ2-1 gives the whole variable domain DAGVTQSPTHLIKTRGQQVTLRCSPKSGHDTVSWYQQALGQGPQFIFQYYEEEERQRGNFPDRFSGHQFPNYSSELNVNALLLGDSALYLCASSLGVDNEQFFGPGTRLTVL.

The chain couples TRBV7-2 to TRBJ2-3; D is perhaps TRBD2 (5 bases). Trimming cost V 5 bases and J 6 bases, with 18 bases left between them. The CDR3 contains 15 residues. Germline CDR1 SGHTA, CDR2 FQGNSA. The CDR3 coding sequence is TGTGCCAGCAGCCCGGACGGGATCCCAGGCGATACGCAGTATTTT. The encoded protein is CASSPDGIPGDTQYF.

CDR3 in DNA: TGTGCCAGCAGAAGGGGGCGGGCAGGTGAAAAACTGTTTTTT. This codes for CASRRGRAGEKLFF. This sequence joins TRBV12-3 or TRBV12-4 and TRBJ1-4, with TRBD1 matching over 7 bases. CDR3 length: 14 residues. After removal of 6 bases from V and 7 bases from J, the junction contained 8 bases not matched to a gene.

The chain carries TRBV6-2 or TRBV6-3 and TRBJ2-4; D remains ambiguous. The CDR3 runs 16 residues. Germline CDR1 MNHEY, CDR2 SVGEGT. V lost 2 bases and J 0 bases, leaving 11 bases between the germline ends. The CDR3 DNA sequence: TGTGCCAGCAGTTACGACACATCACTAGCCAAAAACATTCAGTACTTC. Protein sequence: CASSYDTSLAKNIQYF.

This clonotype was detected a few times. The genes are TRBV3-1 and TRBJ1-5; D is ambiguous. The CDR3 length is 16 residues. The germline V gene encodes CDR1 LGHDT and CDR2 YNNKEL (reference sequence). Trimming shortened V by 4 bases and J by 5 bases, and 18 bases separated the two germline ends. The CDR3 loop reads CASSRGPALGDQPQHF. CDR3 coding DNA: TGTGCCAGCAGCCGAGGACCGGCGTTGGGTGATCAGCCCCAGCATTTT.

The V call is TRBV5-8, the J call TRBJ1-1; 8 bases map to TRBD1. After removal of 4 bases from V and 4 bases from J, the junction contained 6 bases not matched to a gene. Germline CDR1 reads SGHTS; CDR2 reads YDEGEE. The CDR3 is made up of 14 amino acids. CDR3 protein: CASSQRTGITEAFF. CDR3 nucleotide sequence: TGTGCCAGCAGCCAGAGGACAGGGATCACTGAAGCTTTCTTT.

This clonotype has more than one count but fewer than ten. The V gene is TRBV28, the J gene TRBJ2-7; 7 bases are shared with TRBD2. Losses at the gene ends were 5 bases for V and 0 bases for J; bases not matched to a gene: 7. The CDR3 runs 15 residues. The V gene's germline CDR1 is MDHEN and CDR2 SYDVKM. The CDR3 nucleotides read TGTGCCAGCAGTCCCCGAGGGAGGGGCTCCTACGAGCAGTACGTC. It yields the protein CASSPRGRGSYEQYV.

The V and J genes are TRBV5-6 and TRBJ2-3; TRBD1 matches 10 bases. The germline CDR1 and CDR2 sequences are SGHDT and YYEEEE. The CDR3 totals 16 residues. J gave up 1 base and V 4 bases, and 6 bases lay outside the gene matches. CDR3 coding DNA: TGTGCCAGCAGCCAAGCCGGGACAGGGGGCACAGATACGCAGTATTTT. Translation: CASSQAGTGGTDTQYF.

The chain is built from TRBV4-1 and TRBJ2-1, with 7 positions matching TRBD2. V was pared by 1 base and J by 6 bases, with 18 bases of the junction left unmatched. The germline gives CDR1 MGHRA, CDR2 YSYEKL. The CDR3 totals 19 residues. CDR3 amino acids: CASSQVCAVGLVVCNEQFF. Here the CDR3 DNA reads TGCGCCAGCAGCCAAGTTTGCGCCGTCGGACTAGTGGTTTGCAATGAGCAGTTCTTC.

A few counts support this clonotype. This chain uses TRBV12-3 or TRBV12-4 with TRBJ1-5; D ambiguous. The CDR3 sequence is 14 residues long. The germline V and J ends were trimmed by 3 bases and 3 bases, with 9 bases remaining between them. The CDR3 reads CASSFSVYNQPQHF. The CDR3 bases are TGTGCCAGCAGTTTTTCAGTTTACAATCAGCCCCAGCATTTT.

CDR3 amino acids: CASSFLAGSTDTQYF. The CDR3 DNA reads as TGCGCCAGCAGCTTCTTAGCGGGGAGCACAGATACGCAGTATTTT. The rearrangement uses TRBV5-1 and TRBJ2-3; 8 positions match TRBD2. CDR3 length equals 15 residues. Per the germline V gene, CDR1 is SGHRS and CDR2 is YFSETQ. J lost 0 bases, V lost 2 bases, and 2 bases had no gene match.

This chain links TRBV7-9 with TRBJ1-1; D not certain. V lost 1 base to trimming and J lost 4 bases, with 13 bases between them. From germline, CDR1 is SEHNR and CDR2 FQNEAQ (reference sequence). The CDR3 sequence is 15 residues long. Here the CDR3 reads CASSLEGGYGTEAFF. In DNA, the CDR3 is TGTGCCAGCAGCTTAGAGGGAGGGTACGGCACTGAAGCTTTCTTT.

This chain uses TRBV28 with TRBJ1-2, with 7 positions matching TRBD1. CDR3 length: 11 amino acids. CDR1 and CDR2 from the germline V gene are MDHEN and SYDVKM. J gave up 12 bases and V 4 bases, and 5 bases lay outside the gene matches. The CDR3 region is CASSSRQGHTF. CDR3 DNA: TGTGCCAGCAGTTCCCGACAGGGTCACACCTTC.

This chain uses TRBV9 with TRBJ2-7; D might be TRBD1 or TRBD2, each matching 5 bases. V lost 0 bases and J 1 base, leaving 11 bases between the germline ends. Looked up from germline, CDR1 is SGDLS and CDR2 is YYNGEE. The CDR3 contains 15 residues. For the CDR3, the DNA is TGTGCCAGCAGCGTAGAACTGGGGGATTCCTACGAGCAGTACTTC. Translated: CASSVELGDSYEQYF.

The chain recombines TRBV12-3 or TRBV12-4 with TRBJ2-1, with 12 bases identical to TRBD1. CDR3 length: 17 residues. Trimming took 3 bases from V and 8 from J; bases not matched to a gene: 11. DNA for the CDR3: TGTGCCAGCAGTTTCCACCCACCAGGGACAGGGGGCCATGAGCAGTTCTTC. Protein sequence: CASSFHPPGTGGHEQFF.

This clonotype has only a few counts. CDR3 DNA sequence: TGCGCCAGCAGCCCTGTATTCAGGGGAGGGTCCGGGGAGCTGTTTTTT. It translates to CASSPVFRGGSGELFF. The chain has TRBV4-3 and TRBJ2-2, with D perhaps matching TRBD2 (7 bases). CDR1 LGHNA and CDR2 YSLEER come from the germline V gene. V was clipped by 4 bases and J by 6 bases, with 18 bases between them. The CDR3 is 16 amino acids.

This clonotype was detected many times. The CDR3 nucleotides are TGTGCCAGCAGTTTACGGGGACGTGGGGAGACCCAGTACTTC. It encodes CASSLRGRGETQYF. V is TRBV27 and J is TRBJ2-5, with D tentatively TRBD1 or TRBD2 (5 bases each). V was clipped by 2 bases and J by 5 bases, with 12 bases between them. Germline CDR1 reads MNHEY; CDR2 reads SMNVEV (reference sequence). CDR3 size: 14 residues.

This clonotype has just a few counts. This chain joins TRBV9 and TRBJ2-1, with a possible D match to TRBD2 (6 bases). Germline V lookup: CDR1 SGDLS, CDR2 YYNGEE. V lost 0 bases, J lost 4 bases, and 11 bases lay in between. The CDR3 length is 15 residues. The CDR3 bases are TGTGCCAGCAGCGTAGTGGCGGGGATTTACAATGAGCAGTTCTTC. This codes for CASSVVAGIYNEQFF.

This clonotype showed up just a few times. This chain links TRBV28 with TRBJ2-7; 7 bases map to TRBD1. The CDR3 runs 13 residues. Germline values: CDR1 MDHEN, CDR2 SYDVKM. Trimming took 11 bases from V and 3 from J; bases not matched to a gene: 10. CDR3 loop: CAARDSLNYEQYV. CDR3 nucleotide sequence: TGTGCCGCCCGGGACAGCCTGAACTACGAGCAGTACGTC.

This clonotype was counted many times. This chain joins TRBV7-2 and TRBJ2-5; 9 positions match TRBD2. Per germline, CDR1 SGHTA and CDR2 FQGNSA. V was clipped by 2 bases and J by 4 bases; unmatched bases: 2. This CDR3 comprises 14 residues. The CDR3 DNA reads as TGTGCCAGCAGCTTAAGTAGCGGGGGAGAGACCCAGTACTTC. It codes for CASSLSSGGETQYF.